This TCR beta chain was recorded in a study of cytomegalovirus exposure and HLA in healthy donors. Findings and caveats of the study: Among the most significant clusters, several appeared linked to common viral pathogens in a later analysis. Analysis was carried out at a later point, and it linked a missense DCLRE1C variant to TCR beta V- and J-gene trimming.

A remark on this clone: Antigen: not known.

Healthy bone marrow donors supplied every sample. Primers for the PCR totalled 60 Vbeta and 13 Jbeta. Profiling relied on immunoSEQ multiplex PCR, and the TCRdb table lists in-frame clones only, not all of them. The sample consists of some 150,000 clones, 80% to 90% of them appearing once. The V gene end was trimmed by 7 bases and the J gene end by 7 bases; junction bases not matched to a gene: 11. The germline gives CDR1 MDHEN, CDR2 SYDVKM. CDR3 length: 17 amino acids. Sequenced input: PBMCs. The chain recombines TRBV28 with TRBJ2-2; 14 bases agree with TRBD2. The receptor was isolated from a woman aged 45-65 years in good health and CMV-seronegative. The CDR3 sequence is CASNQAGTSGGIGELFF. The CDR3 coding sequence is TGTGCCAGCAACCAAGCCGGGACTAGCGGGGGTATCGGGGAGCTGTTTTTT.